This entry describes one T cell receptor (beta chain). Its antigen is as yet unknown. The data were produced by immunoSEQ multiplex PCR, yet TCRdb's version contains in-frame clones alone and is incomplete. Of 300,000 to 400,000 clones in the sample, around 84% were seen once. This entry belongs to a study of Ad26.COV2.S vaccination and SARS-CoV-2 variants. Study-wide context: Ad26.COV2.S shots went into the muscle once or twice, 56 days apart.

Study conclusions and caveats: Reported findings describe substantial breadth in spike-specific CD8+ and CD4+ T cell responses following vaccination.

Trimming left V 0 bases short and J 0 bases short, with 15 bases between. CDR3 size: 18 residues. Germline CDR1 and CDR2: LGHDT and YNNKEL (reference sequence). The treatment was: over 15 received Ad26.COV2.S at low or high dose, single or two shots; about 5 received placebo; per-sample allocation not given. After the first vaccine or placebo injection, samples were drawn on day 63. An 18-55-year-old adult in Boston served as donor. The sample was peripheral blood, taken in a trial of Ad26.COV2.S vaccine versus placebo. This chain connects TRBV3-1 (or the pseudogene TRBV3-2) to TRBJ1-3; D gene uncertain. This sequence was found in a person aged 18-65 years who received the Ad26.COV2.S COVID-19 vaccine or a placebo. The CDR3 region has the DNA TGTGCCAGCAGCCAAGATGGGTCGCGGCCAAGCTCTGGAAACACCATATATTTT. It codes for CASSQDGSRPSSGNTIYF.